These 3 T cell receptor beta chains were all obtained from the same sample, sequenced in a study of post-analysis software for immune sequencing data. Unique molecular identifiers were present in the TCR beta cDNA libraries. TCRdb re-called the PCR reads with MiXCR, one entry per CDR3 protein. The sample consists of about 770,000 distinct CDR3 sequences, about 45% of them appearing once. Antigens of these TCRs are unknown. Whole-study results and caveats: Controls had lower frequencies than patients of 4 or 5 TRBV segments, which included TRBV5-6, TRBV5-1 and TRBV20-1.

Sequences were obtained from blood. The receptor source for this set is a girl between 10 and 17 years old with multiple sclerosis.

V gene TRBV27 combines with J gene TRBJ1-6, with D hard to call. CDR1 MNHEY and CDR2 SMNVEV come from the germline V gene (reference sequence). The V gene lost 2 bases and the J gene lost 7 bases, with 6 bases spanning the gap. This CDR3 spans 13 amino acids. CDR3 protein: CASSLKHNSPLHF. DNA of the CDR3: TGTGCCAGCAGTTTAAAACACAATTCACCCCTCCACTTT.

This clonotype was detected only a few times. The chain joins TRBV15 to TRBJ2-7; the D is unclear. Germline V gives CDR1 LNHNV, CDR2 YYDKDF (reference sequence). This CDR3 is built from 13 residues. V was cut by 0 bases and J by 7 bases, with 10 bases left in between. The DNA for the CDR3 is TGTGCCACCAGCAGAGACACCGATCGGGAGCAGTACTTC. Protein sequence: CATSRDTDREQYF.

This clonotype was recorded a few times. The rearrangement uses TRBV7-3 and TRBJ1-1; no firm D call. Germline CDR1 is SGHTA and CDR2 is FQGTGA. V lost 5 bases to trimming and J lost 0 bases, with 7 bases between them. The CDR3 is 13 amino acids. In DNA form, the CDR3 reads TGTGCCAGCAGCGTACTCCTGAACACTGAAGCTTTCTTT. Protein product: CASSVLLNTEAFF.